One sample yielded the 12 T cell receptor beta chains listed below, sequenced in a study of CD8 T cells in Susac syndrome. cDNA came from roughly 0.53 to 1 ug RNA primed by random hexamers. Each CDR3 protein is one row after TCRdb ran MiXCR on the immunoSEQ multiplex PCR reads. There are hundreds of thousands of distinct CDR3 sequences in the sample; about 91% occur only once, and around 0.18% lies in the top ten. Sequenced: CD8+ T cells from PBMCs. Receptor source: a human donor with multiple sclerosis.

J is TRBJ2-3 and V is TRBV4-3; 10 nucleotides agree with TRBD2. The CDR3 loop spans 17 amino acids. Germline V gene lookup returns CDR1 LGHNA and CDR2 YSLEER. J gave up 1 base and V 1 base, and 5 bases lay outside the gene matches. CDR3 region: CASSQGTGTSGTDTQYF. CDR3 DNA: TGCGCCAGCAGCCAAGGCACCGGGACTAGCGGCACAGATACGCAGTATTTT.

The chain uses TRBV2 and TRBJ2-3; TRBD1 agrees at 8 bases. Germline CDR1 and CDR2: SNHLY and FYNNEI. The ends lost 3 bases at V and 4 bases at J; junction bases unmatched: 12. The CDR3 sequence is 17 residues long. This CDR3 is CASSDHWDRRASDTQYF. The DNA for the CDR3 is TGTGCCAGCAGTGACCATTGGGACAGGAGAGCTTCAGATACGCAGTATTTT. Supplemented by reference TRBV2 and TRBJ2-3, the full variable domain reads EPEVTQTPSHQVTQMGQEVILRCVPISNHLYFYWYRQILGQKVEFLVSFYNNEISEKSEIFDDQFSVERPDGSNFTLKIRSTKLEDSAMYFCASSDHWDRRASDTQYFGPGTRLTVL.

The rearrangement uses TRBV20-1 and TRBJ2-1; TRBD2 aligns across 7 bases. After removal of 0 bases from V and 2 bases from J, the junction contained 4 bases not matched to a gene. The CDR3 sequence is 15 residues long. The germline gives CDR1 DFQATT, CDR2 SNEGSKA (reference sequence). The CDR3 DNA follows: TGCAGTGCTAGAGATGCAGGGACTACCTACAATGAGCAGTTCTTC. Translation: CSARDAGTTYNEQFF.

CDR3: CATFCLTPGKQETQYF. CDR3 bases: TGTGCCACCTTCTGTCTGACCCCGGGTAAACAAGAGACCCAGTACTTC. V gene TRBV24-1 combines with J gene TRBJ2-5; D unclear. There are 16 residues in the CDR3. Trimming cost V 9 bases and J 2 bases, with 21 bases left between them. Germline V gene data show CDR1 as KGHDR and CDR2 as SFDVKD.

This clonotype has just a few counts. The chain couples TRBV5-4 to TRBJ1-3; D is unresolved. V lost 0 bases and J 3 bases, leaving 10 bases between the germline ends. The germline V gene encodes CDR1 SGHNT and CDR2 YYREEE (reference sequence). The length of the CDR3 is 15 residues. As DNA, the CDR3 is TGTGCCAGCAGCTTGGCCGACTGGATTGGAAACACCATATATTTT. Translating it yields CASSLADWIGNTIYF.

The J gene is TRBJ2-1, the V gene TRBV27; TRBD2 matches at 7 bases. CDR1 is MNHEY, CDR2 SMNVEV, per germline (reference sequence). The CDR3 contains 16 residues. After removal of 3 bases from V and 6 bases from J, the junction contained 11 bases not matched to a gene. CDR3 protein: CASSLVVWGGGNEQFF. The CDR3, as DNA: TGTGCCAGCAGTTTGGTGGTGTGGGGGGGAGGCAATGAGCAGTTCTTC.

The J gene is TRBJ1-1, the V gene TRBV20-1; 7 bases are shared with TRBD1. V was clipped by 0 bases and J by 1 base; unmatched bases: 8. Germline V CDR1 and CDR2: DFQATT, SNEGSKA (reference sequence). The CDR3 length is 16 residues. CDR3 nucleotides: TGCAGTGCTAGAGACCGATTGACAGGGCCGAACACTGAAGCTTTCTTT. It encodes CSARDRLTGPNTEAFF.

J is TRBJ2-3 and V is TRBV28, with D unclear. Per germline, CDR1 MDHEN and CDR2 SYDVKM. The length of the CDR3 is 13 residues. The V and J ends lost 2 bases and 4 bases respectively, with 7 bases between them. Written as DNA, the CDR3 is TGTGCCAGCAGTTTAGGAAGGGCAGATACGCAGTATTTT. This sequence encodes CASSLGRADTQYF.

The chain combines TRBV12-3 or TRBV12-4 with TRBJ2-1; 8 bases line up with TRBD1. This CDR3 contains 13 residues. V was pared by 6 bases and J by 8 bases, with 6 bases of the junction left unmatched. The CDR3 bases are TGTGCCAGCAGCACAGGGGGAGCGGATGAGCAGTTCTTC. This encodes CASSTGGADEQFF.

The chain joins TRBV6-2 or TRBV6-3 to TRBJ2-7, with D unclear. The CDR3 consists of 13 residues. The V gene's germline CDR1 is MNHEY and CDR2 SVGEGT. V lost 4 bases and J 2 bases, leaving 9 bases between the germline ends. CDR3: CASSLAIAYEQYF. CDR3 DNA sequence: TGTGCCAGCAGTTTAGCTATCGCCTACGAGCAGTACTTC.

This chain uses TRBV12-3 or TRBV12-4 with TRBJ2-1; D unclear. V lost 5 bases to trimming and J lost 9 bases, with 11 bases between them. The CDR3 runs 12 residues. The CDR3 reads CASSILRTEQFF. CDR3 sequence (DNA): TGTGCCAGCAGTATACTAAGGACTGAGCAGTTCTTC.

The CDR3 reads CASSDLRGNYGYTF. For the CDR3, the DNA is TGTGCCAGCAGTGATTTACGGGGCAATTATGGCTACACCTTC. This rearrangement joins TRBV25-1 to TRBJ1-2; D might be TRBD1 (5 bases). This CDR3 is 14 amino acids long. Trimming stripped 3 bases from V and 5 bases from J, with 13 bases between. The V gene's germline CDR1 is MGHDK and CDR2 SYGVNS.